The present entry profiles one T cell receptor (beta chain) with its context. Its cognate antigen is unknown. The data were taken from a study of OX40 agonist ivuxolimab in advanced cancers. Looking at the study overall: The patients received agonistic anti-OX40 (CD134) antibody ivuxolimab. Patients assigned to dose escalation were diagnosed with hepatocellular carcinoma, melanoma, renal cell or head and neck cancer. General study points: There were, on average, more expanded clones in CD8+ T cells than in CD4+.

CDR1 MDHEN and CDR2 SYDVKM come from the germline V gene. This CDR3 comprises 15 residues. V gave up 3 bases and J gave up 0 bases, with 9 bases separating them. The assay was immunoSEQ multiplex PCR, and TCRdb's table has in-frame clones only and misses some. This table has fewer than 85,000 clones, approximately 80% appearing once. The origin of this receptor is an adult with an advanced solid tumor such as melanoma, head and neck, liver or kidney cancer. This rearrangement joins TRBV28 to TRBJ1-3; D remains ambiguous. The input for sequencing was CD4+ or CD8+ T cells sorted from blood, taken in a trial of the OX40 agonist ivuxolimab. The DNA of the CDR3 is TGTGCCAGCAGTTTGGTGTCCCTCTCTGGAAACACCATATATTTT. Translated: CASSLVSLSGNTIYF.